The text below deals with one T cell receptor beta chain. This specimen belongs to a study of OX40 agonist ivuxolimab in advanced cancers. CDR1 and CDR2 (germline): SGHTA, FQGTGA. The CDR3 length is 17 residues. V was clipped by 3 bases and J by 6 bases; unmatched bases: 12. Using immunoSEQ multiplex PCR, the repertoire was profiled, and TCRdb retains in-frame clones only, with some absent. The profile shows fewer than 120,000 clones, about nine tenths of them singletons. The sequence derives from an adult with an advanced solid tumor such as melanoma, head and neck, liver or kidney cancer. The chain combines TRBV7-3 with TRBJ2-1; 9 nucleotides line up with TRBD2. The sequenced sample was CD4+ or CD8+ T cells sorted from blood, obtained in a trial of the OX40 agonist ivuxolimab. DNA of the CDR3: TGTGCCAGCAGCTTGGGTAGCGGGAGTGGTTTGCGCAATGAGCAGTTCTTC. Protein sequence: CASSLGSGSGLRNEQFF.